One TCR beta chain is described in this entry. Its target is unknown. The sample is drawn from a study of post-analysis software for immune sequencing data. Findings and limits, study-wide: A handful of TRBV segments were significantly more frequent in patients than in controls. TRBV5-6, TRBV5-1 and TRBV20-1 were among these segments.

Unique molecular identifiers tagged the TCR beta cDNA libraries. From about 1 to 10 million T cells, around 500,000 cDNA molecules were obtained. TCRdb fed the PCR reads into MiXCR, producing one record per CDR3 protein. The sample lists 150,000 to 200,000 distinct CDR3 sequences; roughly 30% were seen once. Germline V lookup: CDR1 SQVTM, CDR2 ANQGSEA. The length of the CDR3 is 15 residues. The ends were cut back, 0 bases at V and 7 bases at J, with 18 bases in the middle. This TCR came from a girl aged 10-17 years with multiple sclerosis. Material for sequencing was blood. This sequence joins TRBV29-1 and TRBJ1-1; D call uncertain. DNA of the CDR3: TGCAGCGTTGAAGATTTTCGGCAGGCTGCCGTTGAAGCTTTCTTT. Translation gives CSVEDFRQAAVEAFF.